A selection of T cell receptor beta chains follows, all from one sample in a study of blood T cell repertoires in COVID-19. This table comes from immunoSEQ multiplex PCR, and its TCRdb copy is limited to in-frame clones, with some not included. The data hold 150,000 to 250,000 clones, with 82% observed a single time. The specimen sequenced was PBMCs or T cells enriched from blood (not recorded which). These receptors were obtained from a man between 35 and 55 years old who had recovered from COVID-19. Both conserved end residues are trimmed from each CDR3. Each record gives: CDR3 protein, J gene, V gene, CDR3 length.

ASSLGGLAAFGDTGELF TRBJ2-2 TRBV11-3 17
ASSLMGGNQETQY TRBJ2-5 TRBV7-3 13
ASSLMTRTGELF TRBJ2-2 TRBV14 12
ASSIGWGLTGESQPQH TRBJ1-5 TRBV19 16
ASSSVSGANVLT TRBJ2-6 TRBV19 12
ASSLTDAGETQY TRBJ2-5 TRBV7-3 12
ARSPFDGRANTGELF TRBJ2-2 TRBV5-3 15
AWSLGGVEKLF TRBJ1-4 TRBV30 11
SVEGRGGGELF TRBJ2-2 TRBV29-1 11
ASSERSRLSGYT TRBJ1-2 TRBV25-1 12
ASTPTSVVYNEQF TRBJ2-1 TRBV11-2 13
ASSLSGNSNYGYT TRBJ1-2 TRBV5-4 13
ASSDSFYSSYNEQF TRBJ2-1 TRBV6-4 14
ASSLLQNEQF TRBJ2-1 TRBV5-6 10
ASSLDIQETQY TRBJ2-5 TRBV11-2 11
ASSRSHRDNHEQY TRBJ2-7 TRBV6-5 13
ASSLDGQGDTIY TRBJ1-3 TRBV7-2 12
ASSTGQEMNTEAF TRBJ1-1 TRBV9 13
ASSLVSGTTDTQY TRBJ2-3 TRBV5-4 13
ASSFLWRMP TRBJ1-2 TRBV7-9 9
ASSLWTVQETQY TRBJ2-5 TRBV18 12